In this sample, the clone carrying this T cell receptor (beta chain) turned up a few times. Profiled with immunoSEQ multiplex PCR; TCRdb holds only in-frame clones, not every one. Of over 70,000 clones listed, roughly nine tenths are singletons. This entry is derived from a study of control samples from healthy donors and cancer patients. From germline, CDR1 is MDHEN and CDR2 SYDVKM. The V end lost 7 bases, the J end lost 4 bases, and 13 bases lay between the germline ends. There are 13 residues in the CDR3. Material: PBMCs. This clonotype originated in a woman in her 50s with colorectal cancer. The chain uses TRBV28 and TRBJ1-2; weak D call: TRBD1 (6 bases). The CDR3: CASTEGTRYGYTF. The CDR3 coding sequence is TGTGCCAGCACCGAGGGGACACGCTATGGCTACACCTTC.